These 17 T cell receptor beta chains came from one sample sequenced in a study of blood T cell repertoires in COVID-19 (dated by TCRdb to about 2020). The library was built by means of the immunoSEQ multiplex PCR assay. TCRdb took this table from immuneACCESS and kept in-frame rearrangements with V and J called. Such tables lack part of the clones; where checked against another copy, unresolved V genes explain under half of the gap, and the rest is unexplained. The sample includes fewer than 250,000 clones, with approximately 89% observed a single time. The ten largest clones represent under 2% of the sample. Sample: peripheral blood. The receptor source for this set is a woman aged 55-70 years who had recovered from COVID-19.

The chain joins TRBV10-3 to TRBJ1-1, with 9 bases matching TRBD1. The CDR3 contains 16 residues. The junction had 9 bases not matched to a gene; V was cut back by 6 bases and J by 1 base. Germline lookup yields CDR1 ENHRY and CDR2 SYGVKD. DNA of the CDR3: TGTGCCATCAGCTTAGGGGGGACAGGGCGGAACACTGAAGCTTTCTTT. Translated, it gives CAISLGGTGRNTEAFF.

This chain joins TRBV10-3 and TRBJ1-6; D gene unclear. V was trimmed by 0 bases and J by 8 bases, leaving 11 bases between them. This CDR3 contains 15 residues. Germline V gene data show CDR1 as ENHRY and CDR2 as SYGVKD. The CDR3: CAISESSGNDSPLHF. CDR3 DNA: TGTGCCATCAGTGAGTCATCCGGGAATGATTCACCCCTCCACTTT.

V is TRBV5-6 and J is TRBJ2-2, with a tentative D call TRBD1 (6 bases). Germline loops: CDR1 SGHDT, CDR2 YYEEEE. There are 14 residues in the CDR3. Trimming removed 4 bases from V and 4 bases from J, with 11 bases in between. Here the CDR3 reads CASSQLGGTGELFF. CDR3 in DNA: TGTGCCAGCAGCCAACTAGGGGGCACCGGGGAGCTGTTTTTT.

The chain uses TRBV28 and TRBJ2-2, with D hard to call. Germline CDR1 and CDR2: MDHEN and SYDVKM. Deletions cut 7 bases from V and 0 bases from J, with 6 bases between. This CDR3 is 13 amino acids long. The CDR3 sequence: CASKSTNTGELFF. The CDR3 nucleotides read TGTGCCAGCAAGTCTACGAACACCGGGGAGCTGTTTTTT.

The chain joins TRBV20-1 to TRBJ2-7; D possibly corresponds to TRBD1 (6 bases). CDR1 and CDR2 (germline): DFQATT, SNEGSKA (reference sequence). This CDR3 contains 12 residues. Trimming took off 3 bases at V and 3 bases at J, with 9 bases between the two ends. The CDR3 protein is CSASPDSYEQYF. The DNA of the CDR3 is TGCAGTGCTAGTCCGGACAGCTACGAGCAGTACTTC.

The rearrangement joins TRBV7-2 to TRBJ1-1, with TRBD1 matching 8 bases. After removal of 7 bases from V and 5 bases from J, the junction contained 12 bases not matched to a gene. The length of the CDR3 is 15 residues. CDR1 and CDR2 (germline): SGHTA, FQGNSA. CDR3 DNA sequence: TGTGCCAGCACCTACCCCAGGGGGCAAAGTACTGAAGCTTTCTTT. Its protein is CASTYPRGQSTEAFF.

The V gene is TRBV3-1 (or the pseudogene TRBV3-2), the J gene TRBJ1-1; 9 bases match TRBD1. With V trimmed by 3 bases and J by 5 bases, 7 bases remained unmatched. The CDR3 runs to 15 residues. Germline CDR1 reads LGHDT; CDR2 reads YNNKEL (reference sequence). The CDR3 bases are TGTGCCAGCAGCCACTGGGACAGGGAGACGACTGAAGCTTTCTTT. Protein product: CASSHWDRETTEAFF.

The CDR3 DNA reads as TGTGCCAGCAGTACCCGCCGAGGGGGCGGGCAGTACTTC. Its translation is CASSTRRGGGQYF. This chain uses TRBV27 with TRBJ2-7, with 7 bases matching TRBD1. V lost 5 bases to trimming and J lost 9 bases; unmatched junction nucleotides: 10. Germline CDR1 MNHEY, CDR2 SMNVEV (reference sequence). There are 13 residues in the CDR3.

The chain has TRBV28 and TRBJ2-1; 9 positions agree with TRBD1. Losses at the gene ends were 3 bases for V and 5 bases for J; bases not matched to a gene: 8. The CDR3 spans 16 residues. CDR1 is MDHEN, CDR2 SYDVKM, per germline. The DNA for the CDR3 is TGTGCCAGCAGTTTCGGAGGACAGGGGAAGAACAATGAGCAGTTCTTC. This sequence encodes CASSFGGQGKNNEQFF.

This clone was detected once. The chain employs TRBV29-1 and TRBJ1-6; TRBD1 is a possible D gene (6 bases). This CDR3 contains 14 residues. Germline V CDR1 and CDR2: SQVTM, ANQGSEA. Trimming took off 6 bases at V and 5 bases at J, with 14 bases between the two ends. DNA for the CDR3: TGCAGCGTCACCACAGGGTTTGATAATTCACCCCTCCACTTT. Translating it yields CSVTTGFDNSPLHF.

The rearrangement uses TRBV6-1 and TRBJ1-1; D uncertain. Germline V gene lookup returns CDR1 MNHNS and CDR2 SASEGT. The CDR3 has 14 amino acids. The germline V and J ends were trimmed by 2 bases and 4 bases, with 11 bases remaining between them. As DNA, the CDR3 is TGTGCCAGCAGTGAATTGAGGGTAGGCACTGAAGCTTTCTTT. Translated, it gives CASSELRVGTEAFF.

Written as DNA, the CDR3 is TGTGCCAGCAGTTACTCCAGAAGCTCCTACGAGCAGTACTTC. Protein: CASSYSRSSYEQYF. This chain links TRBV6-5 with TRBJ2-7; D is unclear. The CDR3 covers 14 residues. Per the germline V gene, CDR1 is MNHEY and CDR2 is SVGAGI. The V gene lost 0 bases and the J gene lost 0 bases, with 6 bases spanning the gap.

The chain recombines TRBV28 with TRBJ1-4, with D possibly being TRBD1 (6 bases). The V gene's germline CDR1 is MDHEN and CDR2 SYDVKM. Deletions cut 6 bases from V and 5 bases from J, with 22 bases between. This CDR3 has 17 residues. CDR3 amino acids: CASSLWGTIAGNEKLFF. CDR3 DNA sequence: TGTGCCAGCAGCCTATGGGGGACAATAGCGGGGAATGAAAAACTGTTTTTT.

The V and J genes are TRBV5-4 and TRBJ2-7; TRBD1 is a possible D gene (6 bases). The CDR3 is made up of 16 amino acids. With 5 bases removed from V and 6 bases from J, the gap between germline ends came to 24 bases. The germline V gene has CDR1 SGHNT and CDR2 YYREEE (reference sequence). CDR3 loop: CASSPAGGFRRGEQYF. The CDR3, as DNA: TGTGCCAGCAGTCCCGCTGGGGGCTTTAGAAGGGGCGAGCAGTACTTC.

The chain couples TRBV11-1 to TRBJ1-3; a weak D match, TRBD1 (6 bases). CDR1 SGHAT and CDR2 FQDESV come from the germline V gene (reference sequence). V lost 2 bases, J lost 4 bases, and 9 bases lay in between. The CDR3 loop spans 14 amino acids. CDR3 in DNA: TGTGCCAGCAGCTTAAACAGGGTCGGAAACACCATATATTTT. This codes for CASSLNRVGNTIYF.

This chain connects TRBV10-3 to TRBJ2-3; 13 nucleotides line up with TRBD2. CDR3 length: 18 residues. The germline V gene has CDR1 ENHRY and CDR2 SYGVKD. Trimming removed 5 bases from V and 4 bases from J; junction bases left unmatched: 12. CDR3 protein: CAISNGLAGALGADTQYF. In DNA form, the CDR3 reads TGTGCCATCAGTAACGGACTAGCGGGGGCCTTAGGCGCAGATACGCAGTATTTT.

The V and J genes are TRBV3-1 (or the pseudogene TRBV3-2) and TRBJ1-3; 8 nucleotides agree with TRBD1. Germline V CDR1 and CDR2: LGHDT, YNNKEL (reference sequence). The V gene end was trimmed by 4 bases and the J gene end by 2 bases; junction bases not matched to a gene: 10. The CDR3 spans 17 residues. CDR3 bases: TGTGCCAGCAGCCCAGGCCGCCCGGACAGGGCTGGAAACACCATATATTTT. It is translated as CASSPGRPDRAGNTIYF.